This entry features one TCR beta chain sequence. Its antigen is unknown. 13 Jbeta primers and 60 Vbeta primers were used for the PCR. Produced via immunoSEQ multiplex PCR; TCRdb's table is partial and in-frame only. The sample has about 130,000 clones, more than 60% seen once. This sample was taken from a study of cytomegalovirus exposure and HLA in healthy donors. About the study: Approximately 80 million unique TCRs, all from HLA-typed donors, were included in an early release of the data.

Study results and limitations: The classifier, whose performance was assessed in both the original and validation cohorts, reportedly diagnosed cytomegalovirus status with high specificity and sensitivity. Later on, an analysis showed TCR association rates differing by HLA locus, with DRB1 the most and HLA-C the fewest.

This CDR3 spans 16 amino acids. Per germline, CDR1 MNHEY and CDR2 SVGAGI. The V end lost 1 base, the J end lost 5 bases, and 17 bases lay between the germline ends. The TCR comes from a middle-aged woman in good health and CMV-seronegative. The sequenced sample consisted of PBMCs. The chain carries TRBV6-5 and TRBJ1-2, with D possibly matching TRBD1 (6 bases). The CDR3 protein is CASSYYPAGVPYGYTF. DNA of the CDR3: TGTGCCAGCAGTTACTACCCGGCAGGGGTACCTTATGGCTACACCTTC.